This TCR beta chain came from a study of CD4 T cells in relation to SARS-CoV-2 and coronaviruses. Concerning this clone itself: The antigen remains undetermined.

The CDR3 is 15 residues long. V was clipped by 2 bases and J by 9 bases, with 17 bases between them. The germline CDR1 and CDR2 sequences are KGHSH and LQKENI. CD4+ T cells from unexposed donors were obtained before the COVID-19 pandemic (2011-2018). After around nine days of culture, CD4+ T cells were isolated. Study-wide results and caveats: Pre-pandemic and post-infection samples never came from the same donor.

Only in-frame clones appear in the TCRdb table, and some are missing; sequencing was by immunoSEQ multiplex PCR. Among roughly 18,000 clones listed, about 79% were seen once. J is TRBJ1-5 and V is TRBV18; D remains unclear. The origin of this receptor is a human donor in good health. Input material: CD4+ T cells from PBMCs, cultured in vitro. CDR3 DNA sequence: TGTGCCAGCTCACCAGAGGTCATACAATCAAGGCCCCAGCATTTT. Translated, it gives CASSPEVIQSRPQHF.